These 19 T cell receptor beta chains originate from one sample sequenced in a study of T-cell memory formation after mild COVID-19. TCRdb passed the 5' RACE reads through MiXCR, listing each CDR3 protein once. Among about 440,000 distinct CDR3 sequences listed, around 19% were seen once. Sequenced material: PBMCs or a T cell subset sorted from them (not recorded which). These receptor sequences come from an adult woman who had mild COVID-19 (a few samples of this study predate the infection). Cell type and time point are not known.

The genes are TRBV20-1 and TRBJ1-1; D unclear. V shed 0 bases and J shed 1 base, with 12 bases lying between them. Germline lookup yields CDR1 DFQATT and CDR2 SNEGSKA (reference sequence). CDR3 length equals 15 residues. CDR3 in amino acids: CSARDYQDTNTEAFF. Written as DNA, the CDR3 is TGCAGTGCTAGAGATTATCAGGATACGAACACTGAAGCTTTCTTT.

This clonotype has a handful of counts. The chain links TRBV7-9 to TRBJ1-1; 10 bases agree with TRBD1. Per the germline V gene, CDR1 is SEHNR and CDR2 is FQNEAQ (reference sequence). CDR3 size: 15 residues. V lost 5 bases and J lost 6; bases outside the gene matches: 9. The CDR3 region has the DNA TGTGCCAGCAGCAGACCGGGACAGGGGATGTCTGAAGCTTTCTTT. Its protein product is CASSRPGQGMSEAFF.

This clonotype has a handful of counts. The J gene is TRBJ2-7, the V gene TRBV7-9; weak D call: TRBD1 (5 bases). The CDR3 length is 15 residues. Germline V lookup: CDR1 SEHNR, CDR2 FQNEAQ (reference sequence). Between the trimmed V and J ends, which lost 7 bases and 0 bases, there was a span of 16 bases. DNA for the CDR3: TGTGCCAGCACCGCTTTCTCAGGGATCTCCTACGAGCAGTACTTC. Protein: CASTAFSGISYEQYF.

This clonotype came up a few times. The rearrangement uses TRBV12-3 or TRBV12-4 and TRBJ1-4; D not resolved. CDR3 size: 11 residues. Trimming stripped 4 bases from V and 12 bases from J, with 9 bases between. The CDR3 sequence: CASSSGVELFF. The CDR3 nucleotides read TGTGCCAGCAGTTCTGGGGTTGAACTGTTTTTT.

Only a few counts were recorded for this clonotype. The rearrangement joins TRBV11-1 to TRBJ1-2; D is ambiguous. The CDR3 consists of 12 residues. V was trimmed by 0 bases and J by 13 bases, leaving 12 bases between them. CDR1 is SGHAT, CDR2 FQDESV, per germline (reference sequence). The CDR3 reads CASSLALGSCTF. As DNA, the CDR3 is TGTGCCAGCAGCTTAGCGCTGGGGTCGTGCACCTTC.

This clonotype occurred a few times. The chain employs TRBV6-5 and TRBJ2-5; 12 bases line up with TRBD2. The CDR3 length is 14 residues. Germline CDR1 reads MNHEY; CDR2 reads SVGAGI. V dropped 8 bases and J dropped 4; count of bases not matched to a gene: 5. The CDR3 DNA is TGTGCCAGCGGTCTAGCGGGGGGGCGAGAGACCCAGTACTTC. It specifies CASGLAGGRETQYF.

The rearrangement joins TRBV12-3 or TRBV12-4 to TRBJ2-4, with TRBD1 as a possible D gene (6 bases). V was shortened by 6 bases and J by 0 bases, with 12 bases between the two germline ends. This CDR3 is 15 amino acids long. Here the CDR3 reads CASSPGTLAKNIQYF. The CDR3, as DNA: TGTGCCAGCAGCCCCGGGACATTAGCCAAAAACATTCAGTACTTC.

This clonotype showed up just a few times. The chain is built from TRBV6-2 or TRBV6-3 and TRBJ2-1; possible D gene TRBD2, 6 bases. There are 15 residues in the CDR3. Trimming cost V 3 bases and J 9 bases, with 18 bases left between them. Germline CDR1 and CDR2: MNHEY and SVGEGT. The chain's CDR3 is CASSYHVGLSGEQFF. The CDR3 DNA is TGTGCCAGCAGTTATCACGTCGGACTATCTGGTGAGCAGTTCTTC.

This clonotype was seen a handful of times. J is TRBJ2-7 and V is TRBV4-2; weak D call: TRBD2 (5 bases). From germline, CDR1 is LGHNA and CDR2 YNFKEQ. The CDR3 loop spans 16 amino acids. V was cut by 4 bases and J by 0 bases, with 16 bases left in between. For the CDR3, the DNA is TGTGCCAGCAGCCCGGAGGCCCGAAAGAGCTCCTACGAGCAGTACTTC. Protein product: CASSPEARKSSYEQYF.

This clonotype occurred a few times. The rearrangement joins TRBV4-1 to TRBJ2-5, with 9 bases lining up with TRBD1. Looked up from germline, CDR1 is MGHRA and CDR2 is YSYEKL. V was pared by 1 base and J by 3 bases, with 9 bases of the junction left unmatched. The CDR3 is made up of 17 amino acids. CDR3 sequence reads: CASSQALRDRAEETQYF. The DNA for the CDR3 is TGCGCCAGCAGCCAAGCCTTGCGGGACAGGGCCGAAGAGACCCAGTACTTC.

CDR3 sequence reads: CSVGIGKSGYTF. The CDR3 region has the DNA TGCAGCGTCGGTATTGGGAAGAGTGGCTACACCTTC. The chain recombines TRBV29-1 with TRBJ1-2; no firm D call. Trimming cost V 6 bases and J 7 bases, with 15 bases left between them. CDR3 size: 12 residues. The V gene's germline CDR1 is SQVTM and CDR2 ANQGSEA. Filled out from reference TRBV29-1 and TRBJ1-2, the complete variable domain reads SAVISQKPSRDICQRGTSLTIQCQVDSQVTMMFWYRQQPGQSLTLIATANQGSEATYESGFVIDKFPISRPNLTFSTLTVSNMSPEDSSIYLCSVGIGKSGYTFGSGTRLTVV.

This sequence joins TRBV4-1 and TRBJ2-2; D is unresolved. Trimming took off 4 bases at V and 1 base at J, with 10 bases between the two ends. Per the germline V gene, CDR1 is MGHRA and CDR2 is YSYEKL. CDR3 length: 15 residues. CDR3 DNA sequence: TGCGCCAGCAGCCCCCGTGGGCAGAACACCGGGGAGCTGTTTTTT. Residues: CASSPRGQNTGELFF.

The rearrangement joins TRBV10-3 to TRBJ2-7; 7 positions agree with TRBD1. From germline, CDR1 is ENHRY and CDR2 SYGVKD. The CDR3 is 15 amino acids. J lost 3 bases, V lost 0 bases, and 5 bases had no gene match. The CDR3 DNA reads TGTGCCATCAGTGAGTCTCAGACAGGGTACTACGAGCAGTACTTC. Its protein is CAISESQTGYYEQYF.

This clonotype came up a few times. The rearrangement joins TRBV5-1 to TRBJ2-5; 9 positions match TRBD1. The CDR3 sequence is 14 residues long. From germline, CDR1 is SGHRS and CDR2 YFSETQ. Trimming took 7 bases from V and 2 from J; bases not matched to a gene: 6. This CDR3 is CASRTGTGQETQYF. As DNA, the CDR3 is TGCGCCAGCCGAACCGGGACAGGGCAAGAGACCCAGTACTTC.

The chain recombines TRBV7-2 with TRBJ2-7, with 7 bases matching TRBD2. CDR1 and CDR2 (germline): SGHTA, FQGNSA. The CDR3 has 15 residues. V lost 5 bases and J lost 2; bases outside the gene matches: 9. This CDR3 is CASSPLGAGPYEQYF. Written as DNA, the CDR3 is TGTGCCAGCAGCCCGCTGGGAGCGGGGCCCTACGAGCAGTACTTC.

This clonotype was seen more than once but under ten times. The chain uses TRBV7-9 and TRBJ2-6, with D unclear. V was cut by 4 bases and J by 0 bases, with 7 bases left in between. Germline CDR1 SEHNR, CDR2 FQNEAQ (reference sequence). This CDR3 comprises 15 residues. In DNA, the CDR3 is TGTGCCAGCAGCTCGCAGACCTCTGGGGCCAACGTCCTGACTTTC. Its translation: CASSSQTSGANVLTF.

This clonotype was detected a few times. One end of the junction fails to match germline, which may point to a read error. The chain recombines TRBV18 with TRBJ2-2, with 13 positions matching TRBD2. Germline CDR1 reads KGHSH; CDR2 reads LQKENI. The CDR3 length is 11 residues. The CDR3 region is CASSQGLAGAF. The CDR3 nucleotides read TGTGCCAGCTCACAAGGACTAGCGGGAGCTTTT.

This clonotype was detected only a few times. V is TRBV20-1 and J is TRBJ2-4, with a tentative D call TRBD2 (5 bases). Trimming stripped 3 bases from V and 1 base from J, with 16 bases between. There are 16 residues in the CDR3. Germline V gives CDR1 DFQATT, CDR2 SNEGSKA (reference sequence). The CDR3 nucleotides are TGCAGTGCTAGCTATGTTCCGGGGTCGGCCAAAAACATTCAGTACTTC. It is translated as CSASYVPGSAKNIQYF.

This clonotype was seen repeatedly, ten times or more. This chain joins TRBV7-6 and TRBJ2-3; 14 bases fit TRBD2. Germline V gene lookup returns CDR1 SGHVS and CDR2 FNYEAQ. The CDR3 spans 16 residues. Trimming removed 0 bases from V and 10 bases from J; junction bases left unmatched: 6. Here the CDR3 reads CASSLAGTSGGLAQYF. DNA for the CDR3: TGTGCCAGCAGCTTAGCTGGGACTAGCGGGGGTTTGGCGCAGTATTTT.